This entry lists 17 T cell receptor beta chains sequenced from one sample in a study of blood T cell repertoires in COVID-19. Measured with immunoSEQ multiplex PCR; TCRdb has only the in-frame clones, and not every one. This sample yields 150,000 to 200,000 clones, of which roughly 89% are seen a single time; more than 3% belongs to the top ten. Sequenced sample: PBMCs or T cells enriched from blood (not recorded which). These receptors all come from a woman aged 25-40 years who had been exposed to COVID-19.

The chain combines TRBV7-9 with TRBJ2-7; 7 bases are a match to TRBD1. The V gene's germline CDR1 is SEHNR and CDR2 FQNEAQ (reference sequence). This CDR3 is built from 14 residues. Germline trimming cut 5 bases from V and 5 bases from J; bases unmatched to any gene: 9. CDR3 nucleotide sequence: TGTGCCAGCAGCGGAAAGGAAGGGGGCAACGAGCAGTACTTC. It translates to CASSGKEGGNEQYF.

The chain is built from TRBV7-6 and TRBJ2-2; 13 nucleotides line up with TRBD2. Germline V gives CDR1 SGHVS, CDR2 FNYEAQ. Germline trimming cut 6 bases from V and 6 bases from J; bases unmatched to any gene: 7. The CDR3 consists of 16 residues. This chain's CDR3 is CASSLTSGGAPGELFF. Here the CDR3 DNA reads TGTGCCAGCAGTCTTACTAGCGGGGGGGCCCCCGGGGAGCTGTTTTTT.

The chain carries TRBV28 and TRBJ2-7, with D possibly being TRBD1 (6 bases). V shed 5 bases and J shed 5 bases, with 16 bases lying between them. The CDR3 extends over 14 amino acids. Looked up from germline, CDR1 is MDHEN and CDR2 is SYDVKM. CDR3 sequence: CASSRYSNRDEQYF. CDR3 nucleotides: TGTGCCAGCAGTCGATACTCAAACAGGGACGAGCAGTACTTC. Full variable domain (rest looked up from reference TRBV28 and TRBJ2-7): DVKVTQSSRYLVKRTGEKVFLECVQDMDHENMFWYRQDPGLGLRLIYFSYDVKMKEKGDIPEGYSVSREKKERFSLILESASTNQTSMYLCASSRYSNRDEQYFGPGTRLTVT.

V gene TRBV6-5 combines with J gene TRBJ2-3; 11 bases fit TRBD2. V lost 5 bases to trimming and J lost 5 bases; unmatched junction nucleotides: 3. This CDR3 has 14 residues. Looked up from germline, CDR1 is MNHEY and CDR2 is SVGAGI. The CDR3 bases are TGTGCCAGCAGTCTTGGACTAGCGGGAGATACGCAGTATTTT. The encoded protein is CASSLGLAGDTQYF.

V usage is TRBV5-1 and J usage is TRBJ2-7; D remains ambiguous. This CDR3 comprises 16 residues. The V gene's germline CDR1 is SGHRS and CDR2 YFSETQ. Trimming took off 0 bases at V and 0 bases at J, with 13 bases between the two ends. CDR3 region: CASSLETSVSSYEQYF. The CDR3 DNA is TGCGCCAGCAGCTTGGAGACATCGGTGAGCTCCTACGAGCAGTACTTC.

J is TRBJ2-3 and V is TRBV19; D is possibly TRBD2 (6 bases). This CDR3 spans 14 amino acids. CDR1 and CDR2 from the germline V gene are LNHDA and SQIVND (reference sequence). V dropped 3 bases and J dropped 6 bases, with 13 bases sitting between them. The CDR3 loop reads CASSIFPGLDTQYF. Here the CDR3 DNA reads TGTGCCAGTAGTATTTTCCCGGGACTTGATACGCAGTATTTT. The variable domain in full, with the rest retrieved from reference TRBV19 and TRBJ2-3, is DGGITQSPKYLFRKEGQNVTLSCEQNLNHDAMYWYRQDPGQGLRLIYYSQIVNDFQKGDIAEGYSVSREKKESFPLTVTSAQKNPTAFYLCASSIFPGLDTQYFGPGTRLTVL.

This chain uses TRBV19 with TRBJ1-5; D not resolved. The CDR3 totals 14 residues. Germline V gene data show CDR1 as LNHDA and CDR2 as SQIVND (reference sequence). With 1 base removed from V and 4 bases from J, the gap between germline ends came to 8 bases. The CDR3: CASSIAAGNQPQHF. In DNA form, the CDR3 reads TGTGCCAGTAGTATAGCGGCGGGTAATCAGCCCCAGCATTTT.

In its sample, this clone was seen a few times. The chain combines TRBV19 with TRBJ2-1; 7 bases are a match to TRBD1. Germline V CDR1 and CDR2: LNHDA, SQIVND (reference sequence). This CDR3 contains 15 residues. V dropped 5 bases and J dropped 7; count of bases not matched to a gene: 11. CDR3 in DNA: TGTGCCAGTAGTGCCCTAACAGGGGAAGGGAATGAGCAGTTCTTC. Protein product: CASSALTGEGNEQFF.

This CDR3 is CASSPRTARDTEAFF. DNA of the CDR3: TGTGCCAGCTCACCGCGGACAGCTAGGGACACTGAAGCTTTCTTT. The chain uses TRBV18 and TRBJ1-1; TRBD1 is a possible D gene (6 bases). CDR3 length equals 15 residues. The V and J ends lost 3 bases and 3 bases respectively, with 14 bases between them. Germline V CDR1 and CDR2: KGHSH, LQKENI.

The V gene is TRBV12-3 or TRBV12-4, the J gene TRBJ1-6; D is possibly TRBD1 (6 bases). V lost 2 bases, J lost 13 bases, and 9 bases lay in between. CDR3 size: 12 residues. CDR3 coding DNA: TGTGCCAGCAGTTTATACAGGGCGCCCCTCCACTTT. It codes for CASSLYRAPLHF.

The chain combines TRBV3-1 (or the pseudogene TRBV3-2) with TRBJ1-2; a possible D gene is TRBD1 (6 bases). This CDR3 has 14 amino acids. V lost 1 base and J lost 3, with 9 bases in between. Germline V CDR1 and CDR2: LGHDT, YNNKEL (reference sequence). CDR3 in amino acids: CASSQAPGDYGYTF. As DNA, the CDR3 is TGTGCCAGCAGCCAAGCACCAGGGGACTATGGCTACACCTTC.

V is TRBV19 and J is TRBJ1-4, with 7 nucleotides matching TRBD1. Germline V lookup: CDR1 LNHDA, CDR2 SQIVND (reference sequence). V lost 7 bases and J lost 3; bases outside the gene matches: 2. The length of the CDR3 is 13 residues. CDR3 DNA sequence: TGTGCCAGTAACAGGGGTGCTAATGAAAAACTGTTTTTT. Protein sequence: CASNRGANEKLFF. Looking up the rest from reference TRBV19 and TRBJ1-4 gives the full variable domain: DGGITQSPKYLFRKEGQNVTLSCEQNLNHDAMYWYRQDPGQGLRLIYYSQIVNDFQKGDIAEGYSVSREKKESFPLTVTSAQKNPTAFYLCASNRGANEKLFFGSGTQLSVL.

The gene calls are TRBV14 and TRBJ1-2, with D possibly matching TRBD1 (6 bases). Germline V gene data show CDR1 as SGHDN and CDR2 as FVKESK. The ends were cut back, 6 bases at V and 9 bases at J, with 14 bases in the middle. This CDR3 is 12 amino acids long. The CDR3 loop is CASSKGQSSYTF. CDR3 coding DNA: TGTGCCAGCAGTAAAGGACAGTCTAGCTACACCTTC.

V usage is TRBV4-1 and J usage is TRBJ2-3; maybe TRBD1 (5 bases). This CDR3 is built from 20 residues. V lost 0 bases to trimming and J lost 4 bases, with 26 bases between them. Germline V gene lookup returns CDR1 MGHRA and CDR2 YSYEKL. The CDR3 DNA reads as TGCGCCAGCAGCCAAGATAGTGCAGGGCTATTTGATGCGGCGCCAGATACGCAGTATTTT. Its protein product is CASSQDSAGLFDAAPDTQYF.

This clone is a singleton in its sample. The genes are TRBV12-3 or TRBV12-4 and TRBJ1-1; D gene uncertain. V lost 6 bases, J lost 4 bases, and 12 bases lay in between. This CDR3 is 13 amino acids long. The CDR3 DNA is TGTGCCAGCAGCTTAAACCCACTCACTGAAGCTTTCTTT. The encoded protein is CASSLNPLTEAFF.

This clone was detected a few times. This sequence joins TRBV6-5 and TRBJ2-7; TRBD1 might be the D (7 bases). The V end lost 6 bases, the J end lost 4 bases, and 16 bases lay between the germline ends. The CDR3 loop spans 14 amino acids. Germline CDR1 reads MNHEY; CDR2 reads SVGAGI. CDR3 amino acids: CASRHRQGGYEQYF. DNA of the CDR3: TGTGCCAGCAGACATAGACAGGGAGGTTACGAGCAGTACTTC.

The chain carries TRBV30 and TRBJ1-1; possibly TRBD1 for D (5 bases). The CDR3 covers 11 residues. Trimming removed 8 bases from V and 7 bases from J, with 14 bases in between. The germline V gene encodes CDR1 GTSNPN and CDR2 SVGIG (reference sequence). The CDR3 loop is CATWGGVEAFF. In DNA, the CDR3 is TGTGCCACCTGGGGGGGGGTTGAAGCTTTCTTT.